This TCR beta chain was profiled in a study of T cell responses to AZD1222 COVID-19 vaccine (dated by TCRdb to 2020 to 2022). Study-level background: AZD1222 recipients given second doses at about 4 weeks or at about 12 weeks were pooled, since spike-specific TCR depth and breadth were not found to differ between the two schedules. TCR sequencing was performed for more than 230 trial participants, of whom about 200 were given two doses of AZD1222 and around 26 were given two doses of MenACWY control vaccine. Enrollment into the trials was organized by age into subgroups of 18-55, 56-69 and 70-plus years, and those subgroups contained about 160, 30 and 59 TCR-sequenced participants, respectively. Points the paper makes about the study in general: The 56-69-year group was small, and its depth increase did not reach significance, likely because of low power. Conclusions about previously exposed vaccinees are limited, since just 5 to 7 AZD1222 recipients were seropositive for SARS-CoV-2 at baseline. Most participants were white British and females outnumbered males, and the authors suggested that clonal diversity may have been underestimated. The whole spike protein was spanned by vaccine-associated CD4 TCRs, and dominant responses were seen in regions 160-218 and 743-854. After two AZD1222 doses, spike-specific TCR breadth and depth were significantly higher than at day 0 and than in MenACWY recipients. Because no day 14 peak-response samples were available, repertoires were characterized only after the peak T cell response. Epitopes outside the regions mutated in the B.1.351 and B.1.1.7 variants were reportedly recognized by nearly half of the unique spike-specific TCRs.

With regard to this clone: Its antigen target is currently unknown. Qualities for individual bases were not recorded, and no much larger clone is one base off.

The CDR3 regions of human TCRbeta chains were analyzed by immunosequencing. Under the source paper's analysis protocol: Repertoire TCRs were matched against a reference library of SARS-CoV-2-specific TCRs generated with the MIRA antigen-specificity platform. Breadth meant the fraction of unique TCRs that were SARS-CoV-2-associated, whereas depth meant the fraction of total T cells that were SARS-CoV-2-associated. Using the MIRA data, every spike-specific TCR was mapped to the spike region that the TCR reacted to and assigned to either a CD4 or a CD8 class. Log10-transformed breadth and depth values were compared by one-way ANOVA with Sidak's multiple comparisons tests. Not all clones reach the TCRdb copy of this immuneACCESS table, which keeps in-frame sequences only. Checked studies attribute under half of the gap to unresolved V genes and leave the rest unexplained. That table supplies the V and J calls and clone size; D and trimming were determined from the DNA. The sample table records more than 95,000 clones; over 80% of these occur just once. 5% to 6% of the sample goes to the ten largest clones.

The meaning of the sample's time point label: baseline before first vaccination. Vaccinee samples came from UK trials COV001 and COV002, including a single-blind randomized controlled phase 2/3 trial of AZD1222 (ChAdOx1 nCoV-19) in healthy adults. For TCRbeta chain sequencing, PBMC samples were collected from trial participants at day 0 and at day 28 after the second dose. The cysteine opens and the phenylalanine closes a CDR3 of 14 amino acids. The sequence is cut down to CDR3 DNA, 42 bases in frame from base 1. From the germline V gene, CDR1 is ENHRY and CDR2 is SYGVKD. Deletion took 7 bases off V and 0 bases off J, with a span of 11 bases between the germline ends.

The input for sequencing was peripheral blood, taken on day 0 of AZD1222 vaccination. The chain couples TRBV10-3 to TRBJ2-3, with the D gene uncertain. This TCR was recovered from an adult in good health. The bases are TGTGCCATCACCACCGGGCCCAGCACAGATACGCAGTATTTT. Its translation is CAITTGPSTDTQYF.